Listed here are 24 T cell receptor beta chains from one sample, sequenced in a study of shared clonotypes between healthy human individuals. This table comes from immunoSEQ multiplex PCR, and its TCRdb copy is limited to in-frame clones, with some not included. Altogether approximately 2,000,000 clones are present, 92% being singletons, with the ten largest covering 0.37%. Input material: naive CD4+ T cells from PBMCs. Subset given: CD45RA+ positively selected. The receptors here all came from a man in his late teens or twenties in good health. Some clones in this sample may be carry-over from other donors' samples.

The genes are TRBV6-1 and TRBJ1-5; 10 positions agree with TRBD1. Germline CDR1 and CDR2: MNHNS and SASEGT. The CDR3 is 15 amino acids. The CDR3 loop is CAGTGALVGNQPQHF. The CDR3 nucleotides read TGTGCGGGGACAGGGGCGTTGGTCGGCAATCAGCCCCAGCATTTT.

This rearrangement joins TRBV7-6 to TRBJ2-5, with D unresolved. The CDR3 contains 12 residues. In germline, CDR1 is SGHVS, CDR2 FNYEAQ. Trimming shortened V by 5 bases and J by 2 bases, and 6 bases separated the two germline ends. The CDR3 sequence: CASSPLQETQYF. The CDR3 DNA reads TGTGCCAGCAGCCCCCTTCAAGAGACCCAGTACTTC.

J is TRBJ2-7 and V is TRBV18; D is unclear. The V gene's germline CDR1 is KGHSH and CDR2 LQKENI. V lost 6 bases to trimming and J lost 4 bases, with 13 bases between them. The CDR3 consists of 13 residues. CDR3 sequence: CASSPSREYEQYF. CDR3 DNA sequence: TGTGCCAGCTCGCCATCGAGAGAATACGAGCAGTACTTC.

Written as DNA, the CDR3 is TGTGCCAGCAGCTTAGGGACAGGCCATTCCTACGAGCAGTACTTC. Its translation: CASSLGTGHSYEQYF. V usage is TRBV7-8 and J usage is TRBJ2-7; 7 bases are shared with TRBD1. V was clipped by 1 base and J by 1 base; unmatched bases: 4. The CDR3 has 15 amino acids. Germline lookup yields CDR1 SGHVS and CDR2 FQNEAQ. The whole variable domain, filled in from reference TRBV7-8 and TRBJ2-7, reads GAGVSQSPRYKVAKRGQDVALRCDPISGHVSLFWYQQALGQGPEFLTYFQNEAQLDKSGLPSDRFFAERPEGSVSTLKIQRTQQEDSAVYLCASSLGTGHSYEQYFGPGTRLTVT.

The chain uses TRBV29-1 and TRBJ2-3; D possibly corresponds to TRBD2 (5 bases). The germline V gene encodes CDR1 SQVTM and CDR2 ANQGSEA. V was pared by 1 base and J by 1 base, with 15 bases between. This CDR3 is 16 amino acids long. The CDR3 here is CSVEGAGPLGTDTQYF. CDR3 bases: TGCAGCGTTGAAGGGGCGGGTCCCCTAGGCACAGATACGCAGTATTTT.

This chain links TRBV18 with TRBJ2-2; D uncertain. The germline V gene has CDR1 KGHSH and CDR2 LQKENI. The CDR3 has 14 amino acids. The V end lost 0 bases, the J end lost 5 bases, and 7 bases lay between the germline ends. CDR3 residues: CASSPPFGTGELFF. The DNA of the CDR3 is TGTGCCAGCTCACCACCGTTTGGGACCGGGGAGCTGTTTTTT.

This clone was counted once. The J gene is TRBJ1-4, the V gene TRBV6-1; D remains ambiguous. The CDR3 is 13 residues long. The V and J ends lost 2 bases and 8 bases respectively, with 9 bases between them. The germline V gene has CDR1 MNHNS and CDR2 SASEGT. The CDR3 nucleotides are TGTGCCAGCAGTGAAAAGGGCGCCGAAAAACTGTTTTTT. It is translated as CASSEKGAEKLFF.

This chain uses TRBV28 with TRBJ2-5, with a tentative D call TRBD2 (6 bases). This CDR3 contains 16 residues. Germline CDR1 is MDHEN and CDR2 is SYDVKM. V was pared by 3 bases and J by 1 base, with 15 bases between. The CDR3 DNA reads TGTGCCAGCAGTTTGGGGGGTGTCGGGTCCCAAGAGACCCAGTACTTC. Its translation is CASSLGGVGSQETQYF. Full variable domain (outside the CDR3, taken from reference TRBV28 and TRBJ2-5): DVKVTQSSRYLVKRTGEKVFLECVQDMDHENMFWYRQDPGLGLRLIYFSYDVKMKEKGDIPEGYSVSREKKERFSLILESASTNQTSMYLCASSLGGVGSQETQYFGPGTRLLVL.

This CDR3 reads CVRSLALGTGDTDTQYF. The CDR3 DNA follows: TGTGTCAGAAGCTTAGCCCTCGGGACAGGGGACACAGATACGCAGTATTTT. J is TRBJ2-3 and V is TRBV7-5; the tabulated D call, TRBD1, remains unverified against the DNA. TRBV7-5 is given as a pseudogene. The CDR3 covers 17 residues.

V and J are TRBV18 and TRBJ1-1, with no clear D. The CDR3 runs 15 residues. The germline V gene has CDR1 KGHSH and CDR2 LQKENI. V lost 2 bases to trimming and J lost 0 bases, with 10 bases between them. The CDR3 DNA follows: TGTGCCAGCTCACCAAGGGTGAATGTGAACACTGAAGCTTTCTTT. This codes for CASSPRVNVNTEAFF.

This clone has only a few counts. The sample holds other DNA sequences that translate to the same CDR3. The genes are TRBV5-1 and TRBJ1-4; 9 positions agree with TRBD1. The CDR3 is 14 amino acids. With 4 bases clipped from V and 3 bases from J, the junction kept 1 base outside the gene matches. CDR1 is SGHRS and CDR2 is YFSETQ in the germline V gene. Here the CDR3 reads CASSRDRANEKLFF. In DNA form, the CDR3 reads TGCGCCAGCAGCCGGGACAGGGCTAATGAAAAACTGTTTTTT.

The chain recombines TRBV7-3 with TRBJ2-1, with 8 bases lining up with TRBD2. This CDR3 region has 17 residues. Trimming cost V 5 bases and J 2 bases; bases outside gene matches: 11. Germline V gene lookup returns CDR1 SGHTA and CDR2 FQGTGA. The chain's CDR3 is CASSITGGLVPYNEQFF. CDR3 DNA: TGTGCCAGCAGCATCACGGGGGGACTAGTGCCCTACAATGAGCAGTTCTTC.

The chain recombines TRBV5-4 with TRBJ1-1; weak D call: TRBD1 (5 bases). Trimming took off 0 bases at V and 6 bases at J, with 15 bases between the two ends. Germline CDR1 SGHNT, CDR2 YYREEE (reference sequence). The CDR3 has 15 amino acids. The chain's CDR3 is CASSLVPSLGAEAFF. DNA for the CDR3: TGTGCCAGCAGCTTGGTTCCATCCTTGGGGGCTGAAGCTTTCTTT.

The chain recombines TRBV9 with TRBJ2-3, with a possible D match to TRBD2 (7 bases). The CDR3 runs 15 residues. V dropped 4 bases and J dropped 4 bases, with 16 bases sitting between them. Germline V lookup: CDR1 SGDLS, CDR2 YYNGEE. DNA for the CDR3: TGTGCCAGCAGCCCTGGGGGGGGCTTGGCAGATACGCAGTATTTT. As protein: CASSPGGGLADTQYF.

This clone appeared once. This chain joins TRBV4-2 and TRBJ2-1, with D hard to call. V was clipped by 3 bases and J by 6 bases, with 12 bases between them. CDR1 is LGHNA, CDR2 YNFKEQ, per germline. The CDR3 consists of 14 residues. The chain's CDR3 is CASSQSLGPNEQFF. The CDR3 bases are TGTGCCAGCAGCCAGAGCTTGGGCCCCAATGAGCAGTTCTTC.

The rearrangement joins TRBV15 to TRBJ2-7; D gene uncertain. V lost 1 base to trimming and J lost 2 bases, with 12 bases between them. Germline V CDR1 and CDR2: LNHNV, YYDKDF (reference sequence). The CDR3 totals 15 residues. The CDR3 here is CATSRVGVQTYEQYF. In DNA form, the CDR3 reads TGTGCCACCAGCAGAGTCGGTGTCCAGACCTACGAGCAGTACTTC.

The CDR3 sequence is CASSPWRVGYEQYF. The CDR3 DNA follows: TGTGCCAGCAGCCCATGGAGGGTGGGATACGAGCAGTACTTC. The rearrangement links TRBV7-6 to TRBJ2-7, with D perhaps TRBD2 (6 bases). The germline V gene has CDR1 SGHVS and CDR2 FNYEAQ. This CDR3 contains 14 residues. The V and J ends lost 5 bases and 4 bases respectively, with 15 bases between them.

The chain joins TRBV4-1 to TRBJ2-7; possible D gene TRBD2, 5 bases. The V gene lost 1 base and the J gene lost 12 bases, with 19 bases spanning the gap. Per the germline V gene, CDR1 is MGHRA and CDR2 is YSYEKL. The CDR3 runs to 14 residues. Written as DNA, the CDR3 is TGCGCCAGCAGCCAAGGTTGGGAGACCCCTCCCGGGTACTTC. Translated, it gives CASSQGWETPPGYF.

V is TRBV7-3 and J is TRBJ2-5; 7 bases are a match to TRBD1. CDR3 length: 14 residues. From germline, CDR1 is SGHTA and CDR2 FQGTGA. V lost 7 bases and J lost 4; bases outside the gene matches: 9. CDR3 DNA sequence: TGTGCCAGCACCGAGAACAGGGGTTCAGAGACCCAGTACTTC. It translates to CASTENRGSETQYF.

The chain employs TRBV18 and TRBJ2-3; 9 nucleotides agree with TRBD2. Germline CDR1 reads KGHSH; CDR2 reads LQKENI. The trim removed 4 bases at V and 2 bases at J, leaving 10 bases unmatched. The CDR3 length is 17 residues. In nucleotides, the CDR3 is TGTGCCAGCTCACTATCGACTAGCGGAGAATCCACAGATACGCAGTATTTT. Its protein is CASSLSTSGESTDTQYF.

This chain uses TRBV7-2 with TRBJ2-3, with 7 bases matching TRBD2. Germline CDR1 is SGHTA and CDR2 is FQGNSA. V shed 1 base and J 2 bases; nucleotides not matched to a gene: 6. This CDR3 comprises 16 residues. In nucleotides, the CDR3 is TGTGCCAGCAGCTTAGGCGGGACTACCCCCACAGATACGCAGTATTTT. Encoded protein: CASSLGGTTPTDTQYF.

The V and J genes are TRBV6-5 and TRBJ1-6; weak D call: TRBD1 (5 bases). V lost 8 bases to trimming and J lost 14 bases, with 13 bases between them. This CDR3 contains 11 residues. Germline-derived CDR1 and CDR2 are MNHEY and SVGAGI. The CDR3 DNA reads TGTGCCAGCCGGGACGGGTCTTCCCTCCACTTT. Translated: CASRDGSSLHF.

The rearrangement uses TRBV27 and TRBJ2-1; D is perhaps TRBD1 (6 bases). CDR1 is MNHEY and CDR2 is SMNVEV in the germline V gene (reference sequence). Trimming removed 6 bases from V and 5 bases from J, with 17 bases in between. The CDR3 consists of 15 residues. The CDR3 bases are TGTGCCAGCAGCCCAGGGGTATATAGGGACAATGAGCAGTTCTTC. Translated: CASSPGVYRDNEQFF.

The rearrangement links TRBV18 to TRBJ2-6, with D possibly matching TRBD2 (5 bases). CDR1 is KGHSH and CDR2 is LQKENI in the germline V gene. V lost 0 bases and J lost 4, with 13 bases in between. CDR3 length: 17 residues. The CDR3 DNA sequence: TGTGCCAGCTCACCACCCAAGCGGCACGGGGGGGCCAACGTCCTGACTTTC. This gives the protein CASSPPKRHGGANVLTF.